A selection of T cell receptor beta chains follows, all from one sample in a study of blood T cell repertoires in COVID-19. TCRdb's copy holds only in-frame clones and misses some; the assay was immunoSEQ multiplex PCR. The table shows a few hundred thousand clones, with roughly nine tenths occurring only once. Sequenced material: PBMCs or T cells enriched from blood (not recorded which). The receptors originated from a woman aged 50 to 60 who had been exposed to COVID-19. Both conserved end residues are part of each CDR3. D genes are given only for firm matches. The listing skips clone size in some rows; elsewhere it reads once, few, many or a size class.

CASSERGLGVFAQYF	TGTGCCAGCAGTGAAAGGGGCCTAGGGGTTTTTGCGCAGTATTTT	few	TRBJ2-3	TRBV6-1	.
CASSLYGASNTEAFF	TGTGCCAGCAGTTTATATGGGGCGTCGAACACTGAAGCTTTCTTT	.	TRBJ1-1	TRBV28	.
CASSSAMTGYYGYTF	TGTGCCAGCAGCTCGGCCATGACAGGGTACTATGGCTACACCTTC	few	TRBJ1-2	TRBV7-9	TRBD1
CASSFETGNTEAFF	TGTGCCAGCTCGTTTGAAACGGGGAACACTGAAGCTTTCTTT	.	TRBJ1-1	TRBV2	.
CASSPPTQVQNIQYF	TGTGCCAGCTCACCACCGACCCAGGTACAAAACATTCAGTACTTC	.	TRBJ2-4	TRBV18	.
CAWKKGTSGIAEQFF	TGTGCCTGGAAAAAAGGGACTAGCGGGATAGCTGAGCAGTTCTTC	.	TRBJ2-1	TRBV30	TRBD2
CASSSRGRNTEAFF	TGTGCCAGCAGCTCGAGGGGGCGGAACACTGAAGCTTTCTTT	.	TRBJ1-1	TRBV7-6	TRBD1
CASHTRGSYEQYF	TGCGCCAGCCATACCAGAGGGTCCTACGAGCAGTACTTC	.	TRBJ2-7	TRBV5-1	.
CASSGGAGNEQYF	TGTGCCAGCAGCGGGGGGGCAGGCAACGAGCAGTACTTC	.	TRBJ2-7	TRBV7-9	.
CASSLQGVSQPQHF	TGTGCCAGCAGCTTACAGGGTGTTAGTCAGCCCCAGCATTTT	.	TRBJ1-5	TRBV5-6	.
CASSLGLAGAPYNEQFF	TGCGCCAGCAGCTTGGGGCTAGCGGGGGCCCCATACAATGAGCAGTTCTTC	.	TRBJ2-1	TRBV5-1	TRBD2
CASSQRRSETGGDRAKNIQYF	TGTGCCAGCAGCCAAAGGCGATCCGAAACAGGGGGCGATCGGGCCAAAAACATTCAGTACTTC	.	TRBJ2-4	TRBV14	TRBD1
CASSQRVGAHYSYEQYF	TGCGCCAGCAGCCAACGCGTAGGAGCGCACTATTCCTACGAGCAGTACTTC	.	TRBJ2-7	TRBV4-1	.
CASSLSRSGYTF	TGTGCCAGCAGCTTGAGTCGATCTGGCTACACCTTC	once	TRBJ1-2	TRBV7-2	.
CASSVGQGVKNEQFF	TGTGCCAGCAGTGTCGGACAGGGGGTGAAGAATGAGCAGTTCTTC	.	TRBJ2-1	TRBV2	TRBD1
CASSGEAGGRNQPQHF	TGTGCCAGCAGTGGGGAGGCAGGGGGTCGCAATCAGCCCCAGCATTTT	.	TRBJ1-5	TRBV6-1	TRBD1
CASSLGLRAEQFF	TGTGCTAGCAGCTTAGGTTTGCGAGCTGAGCAGTTCTTC	.	TRBJ2-1	TRBV7-7	.
CASSTASGTGGKYTDTQYF	TGCGCCAGCAGCACGGCATCGGGAACAGGGGGCAAATACACAGATACGCAGTATTTT	.	TRBJ2-3	TRBV5-1	TRBD1
CASSSDRGDYGYTF	TGTGCCAGCAGCTCGGACAGGGGGGACTATGGCTACACCTTC	.	TRBJ1-2	TRBV11-1	TRBD1
CASSRGLAGGPFRTDTQYF	TGTGCCAGCAGCCGGGGACTAGCGGGGGGGCCGTTTCGGACAGATACGCAGTATTTT	.	TRBJ2-3	TRBV7-2	TRBD2
CASSNGAAGVADTQYF	TGTGCCAGTAGTAACGGGGCAGCGGGGGTCGCCGATACGCAGTATTTT	.	TRBJ2-3	TRBV19	TRBD2
CASSLRQGRNQYF	TGTGCCAGCAGTTTAAGACAGGGGCGGAACCAGTACTTC	.	TRBJ2-5	TRBV28	TRBD1
CASSEDRGSNQPQHF	TGTGCCAGCAGTGAGGACAGGGGAAGCAATCAGCCCCAGCATTTT	.	TRBJ1-5	TRBV6-1	TRBD1
CASADRAGYNEQFF	TGTGCCAGCGCGGACAGGGCGGGATACAATGAGCAGTTCTTC	.	TRBJ2-1	TRBV27	TRBD1
CASSLVAGSAYNEQFF	TGTGCCAGCAGCTTAGTGGCAGGGTCGGCCTACAATGAGCAGTTCTTC	.	TRBJ2-1	TRBV7-2	.
CASSSDYEQYF	TGTGCCAGCAGCTCAGACTACGAGCAGTACTTC	.	TRBJ2-7	TRBV28	.
CATSRVRQGLGELFF	TGTGCCACCAGCAGAGTGAGACAGGGGTTAGGGGAGCTGTTTTTT	.	TRBJ2-2	TRBV15	TRBD1
CAEGQGAYGYTF	TGTGCCGAAGGACAGGGGGCGTATGGCTACACCTTC	once	TRBJ1-2	TRBV7-2	TRBD1
CASSRTASNQPQHF	TGTGCCAGCAGTCGGACAGCTAGCAATCAGCCCCAGCATTTT	.	TRBJ1-5	TRBV3-1/TRBV3-2	.
CASSRRVGGNQPQHF	TGTGCCAGCAGCCGGCGAGTCGGGGGCAATCAGCCCCAGCATTTT	.	TRBJ1-5	TRBV5-5	.
CASSQDPPYTQYF	TGTGCCAGCAGCCAAGATCCTCCTTATACGCAGTATTTT	.	TRBJ2-3	TRBV3-1/TRBV3-2	.
CASSLVGGRVANSPLHF	TGTGCCAGCAGCTTAGTAGGGGGAAGGGTAGCTAATTCACCCCTCCACTTT	.	TRBJ1-6	TRBV7-8	.
CASSSGQHYEQYF	TGTGCCAGCAGTTCGGGACAGCATTACGAGCAGTACTTC	once	TRBJ2-7	TRBV6-5	TRBD1
CAWSVRGQPYYGYTF	TGTGCCTGGAGTGTACGTGGGCAGCCTTACTATGGCTACACCTTC	once	TRBJ1-2	TRBV30	.
CASSFDSSGGAGTQYF	TGCGCCAGCAGCTTCGACTCTAGCGGGGGGGCCGGGACCCAGTACTTC	.	TRBJ2-5	TRBV5-1	TRBD2